This T cell receptor (beta chain) was found in a study of T cells after somatic rescue of genetic block. This CDR3 has 16 amino acids. Trimming stripped 0 bases from V and 3 bases from J, with 12 bases between. CDR1 and CDR2 (germline): LGHNA, YSLEER. Produced via immunoSEQ multiplex PCR; TCRdb's table is partial and in-frame only. The sample carries 110,000 or so clones, 80% to 95% recorded once. Sequenced sample: peripheral blood mononuclear cells (PBMCs). The V gene is TRBV4-3, the J gene TRBJ2-1; D perhaps matches TRBD1 (5 bases). This receptor was identified in a young woman. CDR3 coding DNA: TGCGCCAGCAGCCAAGATCCGGCGACAGACTACAATGAGCAGTTCTTC. Residues: CASSQDPATDYNEQFF.